This entry lists 31 T cell receptor beta chains sequenced from one sample in a study of T cell changes during pregnancy in multiple sclerosis. Repertoires were generated with immunoSEQ multiplex PCR, while TCRdb's copy carries only in-frame clones and drops some. Here the sample spans roughly 68,000 clones, approximately 90% being singletons. The specimen was peripheral blood, collected in the second trimester of pregnancy. These receptors were taken from a female donor in good health, enrolled as a control in a pregnancy study.

The chain joins TRBV18 to TRBJ1-5; D uncertain. V lost 3 bases, J lost 3 bases, and 12 bases lay in between. This CDR3 is built from 15 residues. Germline assignment: CDR1 KGHSH and CDR2 LQKENI. The CDR3 loop reads CASSPFSGHNQPQHF. CDR3 DNA sequence: TGTGCCAGCTCACCGTTCAGCGGCCACAATCAGCCCCAGCATTTT. The complete variable domain, with remaining parts taken from reference TRBV18 and TRBJ1-5, reads NAGVMQNPRHLVRRRGQEARLRCSPMKGHSHVYWYRQLPEEGLKFMVYLQKENIIDESGMPKERFSAEFPKEGPSILRIQQVVRGDSAAYFCASSPFSGHNQPQHFGDGTRLSIL.

The chain employs TRBV30 and TRBJ2-3, with 8 bases identical to TRBD2. CDR3 size: 15 residues. Germline CDR1 and CDR2: GTSNPN and SVGIG (reference sequence). V lost 0 bases, J lost 2 bases, and 4 bases stayed unmatched. The chain's CDR3 is CAWSVQRGYTDTQYF. In DNA, the CDR3 is TGTGCCTGGAGTGTTCAGCGGGGGTACACAGATACGCAGTATTTT. The full variable domain, with the rest looked up from reference TRBV30 and TRBJ2-3, is SQTIHQWPATLVQPVGSPLSLECTVEGTSNPNLYWYRQAAGRGLQLLFYSVGIGQISSEVPQNLSASRPQDRQFILSSKKLLLSDSGFYLCAWSVQRGYTDTQYFGPGTRLTVL.

This chain connects TRBV10-3 to TRBJ2-7; D might be TRBD2 (5 bases). Germline V gene lookup returns CDR1 ENHRY and CDR2 SYGVKD. This CDR3 is 15 amino acids long. Trimming pared 0 bases from V and 3 bases from J, leaving 12 bases between. For the CDR3, the DNA is TGTGCCATCAGTGAGTCGGCGGAGGCCCTCTACGAGCAGTACTTC. Protein sequence: CAISESAEALYEQYF.

This chain links TRBV30 with TRBJ2-1, with 7 bases identical to TRBD1. Germline V gives CDR1 GTSNPN, CDR2 SVGIG (reference sequence). With 0 bases clipped from V and 8 bases from J, the junction kept 10 bases outside the gene matches. The CDR3 extends over 15 amino acids. The CDR3 DNA is TGTGCCTGGAGTGTACTTAGGGGGCGGTTGGATGAGCAGTTCTTC. Translating gives CAWSVLRGRLDEQFF. The full variable domain, in which reference TRBV30 and TRBJ2-1 provide the parts outside the CDR3, is SQTIHQWPATLVQPVGSPLSLECTVEGTSNPNLYWYRQAAGRGLQLLFYSVGIGQISSEVPQNLSASRPQDRQFILSSKKLLLSDSGFYLCAWSVLRGRLDEQFFGPGTRLTVL.

This chain connects TRBV5-1 to TRBJ2-5, with TRBD2 identical over 9 bases. The CDR3 has 16 residues. With V trimmed by 4 bases and J by 2 bases, 9 bases remained unmatched. Per the germline V gene, CDR1 is SGHRS and CDR2 is YFSETQ. The CDR3 bases are TGCGCCAGCAGCCTCAAGCGGGGGGCCATGCAAGAGACCCAGTACTTC. It codes for CASSLKRGAMQETQYF.

The chain joins TRBV7-9 to TRBJ2-1; D call uncertain. This CDR3 comprises 14 residues. CDR1 is SEHNR and CDR2 is FQNEAQ in the germline V gene (reference sequence). Trimming cost V 2 bases and J 0 bases, with 5 bases left between them. The CDR3 DNA follows: TGTGCCAGCAGCTTAAGCTTCTCCTACAATGAGCAGTTCTTC. Translating gives CASSLSFSYNEQFF.

This chain uses TRBV6-1 with TRBJ2-7; D is uncertain. V dropped 4 bases and J dropped 0 bases, with 10 bases sitting between them. Looked up from germline, CDR1 is MNHNS and CDR2 is SASEGT. The CDR3 consists of 14 residues. The CDR3 sequence is CASSGGSYSYEQYF. The CDR3 bases are TGTGCCAGCAGTGGCGGCTCCTACTCCTACGAGCAGTACTTC.

This clone was seen a few times. The rearrangement links TRBV4-2 to TRBJ1-3, with D perhaps matching TRBD1 (6 bases). Germline CDR1 LGHNA, CDR2 YNFKEQ. The V end was cut by 4 bases, the J end by 4 bases, with 14 bases between. The CDR3 is made up of 15 amino acids. The CDR3 protein is CASSPQGLEGNTIYF. In DNA, the CDR3 is TGTGCCAGCAGCCCCCAGGGGCTCGAAGGAAACACCATATATTTT.

The J gene is TRBJ2-7, the V gene TRBV5-5; D gene uncertain. The CDR3 spans 15 residues. The V gene's germline CDR1 is SGHKS and CDR2 YYEKEE (reference sequence). V dropped 2 bases and J dropped 3 bases, with 15 bases sitting between them. CDR3 sequence (DNA): TGTGCCAGCAGCTTCAGTCGCGGCAGTAGCTACGAGCAGTACTTC. Protein sequence: CASSFSRGSSYEQYF.

This chain uses TRBV7-9 with TRBJ2-3, with TRBD2 identical over 14 bases. The ends lost 5 bases at V and 10 bases at J; junction bases unmatched: 5. This CDR3 contains 14 residues. Germline V gene lookup returns CDR1 SEHNR and CDR2 FQNEAQ (reference sequence). CDR3 in DNA: TGTGCCAGCAGCCTGGGGACTAGCGGGAGTGCGCAGTATTTT. Protein: CASSLGTSGSAQYF.

J is TRBJ1-4 and V is TRBV7-9; 8 bases map to TRBD1. Trimming removed 5 bases from V and 3 bases from J; junction bases left unmatched: 8. Germline CDR1 is SEHNR and CDR2 is FQNEAQ (reference sequence). The CDR3 extends over 16 amino acids. CDR3 sequence: CASSEGYRGSNEKLFF. CDR3 in DNA: TGTGCCAGCAGCGAGGGGTACAGGGGGTCTAATGAAAAACTGTTTTTT.

This rearrangement joins TRBV2 to TRBJ2-7; D is possibly TRBD1 (7 bases). V dropped 7 bases and J dropped 3 bases, with 19 bases sitting between them. This CDR3 comprises 15 residues. Germline V gene lookup returns CDR1 SNHLY and CDR2 FYNNEI. The CDR3 nucleotides are TGTGCCAGCAACAAAGACAGGGAGGTCATCTACGAGCAGTACTTC. Protein sequence: CASNKDREVIYEQYF.

V is TRBV5-4 and J is TRBJ2-1; the match to TRBD2 covers 16 bases. V shed 3 bases and J 9 bases; nucleotides not matched to a gene: 6. Germline CDR1 is SGHNT and CDR2 is YYREEE (reference sequence). This CDR3 is 16 amino acids long. For the CDR3, the DNA is TGTGCCAGCAGCTCCGGGACTAGCGGGGGGGCGGCTGAGCAGTTCTTC. It encodes CASSSGTSGGAAEQFF.

The chain has TRBV6-1 and TRBJ2-7, with D perhaps TRBD2 (5 bases). Germline-derived CDR1 and CDR2 are MNHNS and SASEGT. V was cut by 5 bases and J by 6 bases, with 11 bases left in between. This CDR3 has 12 amino acids. The CDR3, as DNA: TGTGCCAGCAGTTTGGTGGGGAGCGAGCAGTACTTC. Amino acid sequence: CASSLVGSEQYF.

This clone was picked up one time. The genes are TRBV7-2 and TRBJ1-1; no firm D call. The CDR3 runs 14 residues. The ends were cut back, 2 bases at V and 0 bases at J, with 7 bases in the middle. In germline, CDR1 is SGHTA, CDR2 FQGNSA. As DNA, the CDR3 is TGTGCCAGCAGCTTAATGGCGGTGAACACTGAAGCTTTCTTT. Its protein is CASSLMAVNTEAFF.

V is TRBV4-1 and J is TRBJ2-5, with TRBD2 identical over 8 bases. CDR3 length: 14 residues. The germline gives CDR1 MGHRA, CDR2 YSYEKL. Germline trimming cut 4 bases from V and 13 bases from J; bases unmatched to any gene: 14. The CDR3 DNA follows: TGCGCCAGCAGCCGGGCGGGCGCGGGGGGACCAGGGTACTTC. Encoded protein: CASSRAGAGGPGYF.

The gene calls are TRBV28 and TRBJ2-5; 10 bases map to TRBD1. There are 14 residues in the CDR3. V trimming: 7 bases; J trimming: 3 bases; junction bases outside the gene matches: 5. Germline assignment: CDR1 MDHEN and CDR2 SYDVKM. The chain's CDR3 is CASTGTGVKETQYF. The CDR3 DNA is TGTGCCAGCACCGGGACAGGGGTTAAAGAGACCCAGTACTTC.

The chain has TRBV6-1 and TRBJ2-7; 10 bases are a match to TRBD2. The length of the CDR3 is 15 residues. Trimming removed 0 bases from V and 5 bases from J; junction bases left unmatched: 4. The germline V gene encodes CDR1 MNHNS and CDR2 SASEGT. The CDR3 DNA reads TGTGCCAGCAGTGAAGCAGCGGGAGGGCCGGACGAGCAGTACTTC. This gives the protein CASSEAAGGPDEQYF.

This chain joins TRBV11-2 and TRBJ2-1, with D perhaps matching TRBD2 (6 bases). This CDR3 has 18 residues. Between the trimmed V and J ends, which lost 3 bases and 8 bases, there was a span of 26 bases. Germline CDR1 is SGHAT and CDR2 is FQNNGV. CDR3 DNA: TGTGCCAGCAGCTTCCCCGGATATAGAGCTGGAGGGAGTTATGAGCAGTTCTTC. Encoded protein: CASSFPGYRAGGSYEQFF.

V gene TRBV27 combines with J gene TRBJ1-5, with 7 bases matching TRBD1. CDR3 length: 18 amino acids. Germline values: CDR1 MNHEY, CDR2 SMNVEV (reference sequence). With 6 bases clipped from V and 1 base from J, the junction kept 15 bases outside the gene matches. DNA for the CDR3: TGTGCCAGCAGCCAGGGGGTGGCGAGGGATATGAGCAATCAGCCCCAGCATTTT. It is translated as CASSQGVARDMSNQPQHF.

V is TRBV5-6 and J is TRBJ2-7; 9 bases are a match to TRBD2. CDR3 size: 18 residues. The V gene's germline CDR1 is SGHDT and CDR2 YYEEEE. V trimming: 0 bases; J trimming: 3 bases; junction bases outside the gene matches: 13. The CDR3 nucleotides are TGTGCCAGCAGCTTGGCCTCTCATAGCGGGAGAACGCTCTACGAGCAGTACTTC. Translating it yields CASSLASHSGRTLYEQYF.

In the case of this clone: One base away lies a much larger clone, so this may be a sequencing read error. CDR3 DNA sequence: TGTGCCAGCAGCGGGACTAGCGGGAGCACAGATACGCAGTATTTT. Translated: CASSGTSGSTDTQYF. The chain couples TRBV5-4 to TRBJ2-3; 12 bases line up with TRBD2. The CDR3 contains 15 residues. Germline loops: CDR1 SGHNT, CDR2 YYREEE (reference sequence). After removal of 4 bases from V and 0 bases from J, the junction contained 0 bases not matched to a gene. Full variable domain (rest looked up from reference TRBV5-4 and TRBJ2-3): ETGVTQSPTHLIKTRGQQVTLRCSSQSGHNTVSWYQQALGQGPQFIFQYYREEENGRGNFPPRFSGLQFPNYSSELNVNALELDDSALYLCASSGTSGSTDTQYFGPGTRLTVL.

The chain employs TRBV28 and TRBJ1-2; D might be TRBD1 (5 bases). CDR1 and CDR2 from the germline V gene are MDHEN and SYDVKM. The CDR3 extends over 14 amino acids. Trimming left V 9 bases short and J 4 bases short, with 18 bases between. CDR3 region: CASRWGFNVYGYTF. CDR3 coding DNA: TGTGCCAGTCGGTGGGGCTTCAACGTCTATGGCTACACCTTC.

CDR3 region: CASSYEGTGDDYTF. The CDR3 region has the DNA TGTGCCAGCAGTTATGAGGGGACAGGGGACGACTACACCTTC. The rearrangement joins TRBV6-5 to TRBJ1-2; 10 nucleotides line up with TRBD1. Trimming at V came to 3 bases and at J to 10 bases, leaving 8 bases not matched to a gene. The CDR3 contains 14 residues. Germline CDR1 and CDR2: MNHEY and SVGAGI.

This chain joins TRBV28 and TRBJ1-5; D call uncertain. The CDR3 consists of 12 residues. V lost 7 bases and J lost 5, with 9 bases in between. CDR1 is MDHEN, CDR2 SYDVKM, per germline. The DNA of the CDR3 is TGTGCCAGCACCTCCCAGTATCAGCCCCAGCATTTT. As protein: CASTSQYQPQHF.

The chain employs TRBV5-1 and TRBJ1-2, with TRBD1 as a possible D gene (6 bases). Germline-derived CDR1 and CDR2 are SGHRS and YFSETQ. V dropped 0 bases and J dropped 3 bases, with 9 bases sitting between them. The CDR3 has 14 residues. CDR3 nucleotide sequence: TGCGCCAGCAGCTTGGGACAGGCCTACTATGGCTACACCTTC. This sequence encodes CASSLGQAYYGYTF.

This CDR3 reads CASSLNGERGYTF. CDR3 DNA: TGTGCCAGCAGTTTAAACGGGGAACGTGGCTACACCTTC. The chain is built from TRBV27 and TRBJ1-2; D remains unclear. The CDR3 consists of 13 residues. V gave up 2 bases and J gave up 7 bases, with 11 bases separating them. Germline values: CDR1 MNHEY, CDR2 SMNVEV (reference sequence).

This chain joins TRBV2 and TRBJ2-1; TRBD2 matches at 8 bases. V shed 7 bases and J 8 bases; nucleotides not matched to a gene: 13. The CDR3 loop spans 15 amino acids. CDR1 is SNHLY, CDR2 FYNNEI, per germline. The CDR3 DNA is TGTGCCAGCACTGCCCTAGCGGGTGCAAACGATGAGCAGTTCTTC. Translation: CASTALAGANDEQFF.

The chain is built from TRBV4-2 and TRBJ1-4, with D possibly TRBD1 on 5 matching bases. Germline CDR1 LGHNA, CDR2 YNFKEQ. The V end lost 4 bases, the J end lost 7 bases, and 16 bases lay between the germline ends. CDR3 length equals 15 residues. The CDR3 here is CASSRRGRVGEKLFF. In nucleotides, the CDR3 is TGTGCCAGCAGCCGGAGGGGTAGGGTTGGTGAAAAACTGTTTTTT.

The V call is TRBV4-3, the J call TRBJ2-1, with 8 bases aligning to TRBD1. Per germline, CDR1 LGHNA and CDR2 YSLEER. The V and J ends lost 0 bases and 4 bases, in that order; junction bases with no gene match: 5. The CDR3 has 16 amino acids. The CDR3, as DNA: TGCGCCAGCAGCCAAGATGTCCAGGGGGCGTACAATGAGCAGTTCTTC. Amino acids: CASSQDVQGAYNEQFF.

J is TRBJ1-2 and V is TRBV19, with 8 bases identical to TRBD1. Trimming took 3 bases from V and 8 from J; bases not matched to a gene: 5. Per the germline V gene, CDR1 is LNHDA and CDR2 is SQIVND (reference sequence). The CDR3 extends over 13 amino acids. CDR3 sequence: CASSIWTGTGYTF. DNA for the CDR3: TGTGCCAGTAGTATTTGGACAGGGACCGGCTACACCTTC.